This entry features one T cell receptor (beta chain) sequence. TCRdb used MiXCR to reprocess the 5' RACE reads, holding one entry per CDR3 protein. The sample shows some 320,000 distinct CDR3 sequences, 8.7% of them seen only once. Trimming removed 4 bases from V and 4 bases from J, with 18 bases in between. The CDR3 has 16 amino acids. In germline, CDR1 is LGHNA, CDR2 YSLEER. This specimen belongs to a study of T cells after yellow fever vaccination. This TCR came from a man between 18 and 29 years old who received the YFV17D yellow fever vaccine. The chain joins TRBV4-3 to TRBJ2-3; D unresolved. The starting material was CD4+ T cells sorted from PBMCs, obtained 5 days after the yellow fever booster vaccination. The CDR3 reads CASSPVGRVRSDTQYF. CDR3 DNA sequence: TGCGCCAGCAGCCCTGTGGGAAGGGTGCGGTCAGATACGCAGTATTTT.